Here is one TCR beta chain with its context. The antigen is undetermined. The conserved phenylalanine or tryptophan is not found at the CDR3 terminus, so this likely reflects a read error. This entry is derived from a study of regulatory T cells in long-lasting Graves disease. iRepertoire HTBI primers and Arm-PCR of CDR3 regions built TCR beta libraries. TCRdb re-analysed the multiplex PCR reads in MiXCR, keeping a single row per CDR3 protein. The data show roughly 360,000 distinct CDR3 sequences, with about 11% seen just once and about 20% held by the top ten. The study, taken as a whole, reports: Shared public clonotypes totalled fewer than 3,000 in persistent patients, compared with approximately 970 in new patients.

Indicated time point: newly diagnosed GD, antithyroid drugs for less than 3 months. The TCR library was prepared using RNA isolated from PBMCs. Germline V gives CDR1 DFQATT, CDR2 SNEGSKA (reference sequence). This CDR3 has 15 amino acids. V was clipped by 0 bases and J by 7 bases, with 16 bases between them. The sample was also linked to a second study, of T cells in Graves' hyperthyroidism and ophthalmopathy. That paper notes: Carried out on the TCR CDR3, a first-round RT-PCR used the HTBI primer set.

This material consisted of peripheral blood mononuclear cells (PBMCs), taken at new diagnosis, from a patient treated with antithyroid drugs. The receptor was isolated from a woman between 18 and 29 years old with Graves disease. The gene calls are TRBV20-1 and TRBJ2-1; D is perhaps TRBD2 (6 bases). As DNA, the CDR3 is TGCAGTGCTAGAGATGGAGGGGTGGGTCGTAATGAGCAGTTCTCC. The encoded protein is CSARDGGVGRNEQFS.